This T cell receptor beta chain was profiled in a study of cytomegalovirus exposure and HLA in healthy donors. Study-wide background: According to later analysis, the same platform produced the roughly 120 validation and some 680 first-cohort repertoires.

CDR3 length: 15 amino acids. V lost 0 bases to trimming and J lost 0 bases, with 10 bases between them. Per the germline V gene, CDR1 is SGHKS and CDR2 is YYEKEE (reference sequence). General study findings and limits: Most TCR sequences were rare, but some public TCRs occurred in many donors. The investigators catalogued 150 to 200 TCR beta chains as cytomegalovirus-associated. The classifier, whose performance was assessed in both the original and validation cohorts, reportedly diagnosed cytomegalovirus status with high specificity and sensitivity.

Method: immunoSEQ multiplex PCR; TCRdb's copy keeps in-frame clones and lacks some. Of 170,000 or so clones listed, about 80% are singletons. About this clone itself: Its specificity is unknown.

This sequence was found in a young woman in good health and CMV-seropositive. Sequencing was performed on PBMCs. J is TRBJ2-7 and V is TRBV5-5; D is perhaps TRBD1 (6 bases). The CDR3 sequence is CASSLEGHPSYEQYF. DNA for the CDR3: TGTGCCAGCAGCTTGGAGGGACACCCCTCCTACGAGCAGTACTTC.